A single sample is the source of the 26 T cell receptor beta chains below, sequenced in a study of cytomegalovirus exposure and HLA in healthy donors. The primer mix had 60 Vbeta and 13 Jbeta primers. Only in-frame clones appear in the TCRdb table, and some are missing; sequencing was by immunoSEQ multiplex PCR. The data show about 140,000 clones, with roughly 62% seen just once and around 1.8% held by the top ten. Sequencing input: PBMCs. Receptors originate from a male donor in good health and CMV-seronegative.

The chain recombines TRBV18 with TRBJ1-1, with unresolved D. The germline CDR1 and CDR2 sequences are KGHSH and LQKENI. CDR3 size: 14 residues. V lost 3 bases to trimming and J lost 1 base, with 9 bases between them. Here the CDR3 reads CASSPLRENTEAFF. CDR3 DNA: TGTGCCAGCTCACCGTTAAGAGAGAACACTGAAGCTTTCTTT.

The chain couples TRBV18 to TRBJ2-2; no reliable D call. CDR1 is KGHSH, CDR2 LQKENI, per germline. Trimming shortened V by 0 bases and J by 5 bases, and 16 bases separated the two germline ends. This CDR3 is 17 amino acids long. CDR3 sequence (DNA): TGTGCCAGCTCACCACCACTCGGGTTAATCGCAACCGGGGAGCTGTTTTTT. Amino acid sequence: CASSPPLGLIATGELFF.

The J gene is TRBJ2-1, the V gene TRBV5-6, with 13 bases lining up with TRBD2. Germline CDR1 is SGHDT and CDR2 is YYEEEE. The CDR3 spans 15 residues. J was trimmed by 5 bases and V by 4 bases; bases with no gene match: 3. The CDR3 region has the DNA TGTGCCAGCAGCCCCGGGACTAGCGGGGACAATGAGCAGTTCTTC. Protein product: CASSPGTSGDNEQFF. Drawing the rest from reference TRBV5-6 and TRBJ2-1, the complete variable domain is DAGVTQSPTHLIKTRGQQVTLRCSPKSGHDTVSWYQQALGQGPQFIFQYYEEEERQRGNFPDRFSGHQFPNYSSELNVNALLLGDSALYLCASSPGTSGDNEQFFGPGTRLTVL.

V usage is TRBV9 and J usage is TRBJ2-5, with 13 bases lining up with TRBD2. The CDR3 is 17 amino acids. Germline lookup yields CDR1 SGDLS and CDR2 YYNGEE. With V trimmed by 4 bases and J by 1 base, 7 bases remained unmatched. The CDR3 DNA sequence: TGTGCCAGCAGCCCTGGACTAGCGGGGGACCTCCAAGAGACCCAGTACTTC. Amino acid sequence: CASSPGLAGDLQETQYF.

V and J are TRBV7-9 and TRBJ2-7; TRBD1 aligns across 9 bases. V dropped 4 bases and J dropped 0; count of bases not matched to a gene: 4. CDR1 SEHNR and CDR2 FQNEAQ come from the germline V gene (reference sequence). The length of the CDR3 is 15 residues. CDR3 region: CASSYPGQGSYEQYF. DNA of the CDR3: TGTGCCAGCAGCTATCCGGGACAGGGCTCCTACGAGCAGTACTTC.

The CDR3 DNA follows: TGTGCCAGCAGGATCTCACTAGCATTTTTTACAGATACGCAGTATTTT. It yields the protein CASRISLAFFTDTQYF. The chain uses TRBV27 and TRBJ2-3; perhaps TRBD2 as D (6 bases). Germline V gene lookup returns CDR1 MNHEY and CDR2 SMNVEV (reference sequence). Deletions cut 6 bases from V and 3 bases from J, with 19 bases between. The CDR3 is 16 residues long.

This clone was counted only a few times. CDR3 bases: TGTGCCAGCAGTACCGGATGGGACAGGTTGTTTTTT. It codes for CASSTGWDRLFF. The genes are TRBV28 and TRBJ1-4; 8 bases are a match to TRBD1. This CDR3 comprises 12 residues. V lost 5 bases and J lost 15; bases outside the gene matches: 8. Germline CDR1 MDHEN, CDR2 SYDVKM.

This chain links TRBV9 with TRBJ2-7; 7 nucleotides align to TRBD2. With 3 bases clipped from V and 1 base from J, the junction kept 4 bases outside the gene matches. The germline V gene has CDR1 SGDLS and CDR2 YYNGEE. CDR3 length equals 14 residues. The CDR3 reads CASSGEGLSYEQYF. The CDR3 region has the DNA TGTGCCAGCAGCGGGGAGGGACTGTCCTACGAGCAGTACTTC.

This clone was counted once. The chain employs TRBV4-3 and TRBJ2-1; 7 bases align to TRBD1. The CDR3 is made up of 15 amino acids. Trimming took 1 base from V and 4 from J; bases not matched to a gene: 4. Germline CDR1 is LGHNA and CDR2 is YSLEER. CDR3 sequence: CASSQVRDRYNEQFF. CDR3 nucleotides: TGCGCCAGCAGCCAAGTCCGGGACAGATACAATGAGCAGTTCTTC.

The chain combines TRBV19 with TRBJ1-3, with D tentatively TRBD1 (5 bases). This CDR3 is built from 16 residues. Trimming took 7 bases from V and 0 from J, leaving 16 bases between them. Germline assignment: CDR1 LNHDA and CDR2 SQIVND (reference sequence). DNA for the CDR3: TGTGCCAGTATTGACGACAGCTTGTACTCTGGAAACACCATATATTTT. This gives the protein CASIDDSLYSGNTIYF. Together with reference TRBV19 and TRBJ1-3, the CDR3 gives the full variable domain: DGGITQSPKYLFRKEGQNVTLSCEQNLNHDAMYWYRQDPGQGLRLIYYSQIVNDFQKGDIAEGYSVSREKKESFPLTVTSAQKNPTAFYLCASIDDSLYSGNTIYFGEGSWLTVV.

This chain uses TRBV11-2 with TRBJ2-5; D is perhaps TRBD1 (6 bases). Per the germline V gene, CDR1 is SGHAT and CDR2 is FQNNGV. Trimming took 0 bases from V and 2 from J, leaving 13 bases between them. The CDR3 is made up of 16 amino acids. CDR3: CASSLDRTVGQETQYF. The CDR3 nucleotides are TGTGCCAGCAGCTTAGATCGGACAGTAGGTCAAGAGACCCAGTACTTC.

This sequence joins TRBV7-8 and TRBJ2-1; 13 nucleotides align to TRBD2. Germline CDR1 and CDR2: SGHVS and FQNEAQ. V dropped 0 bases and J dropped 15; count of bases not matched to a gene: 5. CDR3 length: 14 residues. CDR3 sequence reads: CASSLATSGGAWFF. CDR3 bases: TGTGCCAGCAGCTTAGCAACTAGCGGGGGGGCCTGGTTCTTC.

CDR3 in amino acids: CASSSGGGNQPQHF. CDR3 coding DNA: TGTGCCAGCAGTTCAGGCGGGGGAAATCAGCCCCAGCATTTT. J is TRBJ1-5 and V is TRBV7-2, with D possibly matching TRBD1 (5 bases). The CDR3 covers 14 residues. The V gene lost 6 bases and the J gene lost 4 bases, with 13 bases spanning the gap. Germline V gives CDR1 SGHTA, CDR2 FQGNSA.

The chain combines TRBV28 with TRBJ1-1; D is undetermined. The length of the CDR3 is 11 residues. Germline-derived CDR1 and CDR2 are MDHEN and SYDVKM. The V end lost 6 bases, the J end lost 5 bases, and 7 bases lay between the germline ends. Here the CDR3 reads CASRRRTEAFF. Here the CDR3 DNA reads TGTGCCAGCAGGAGGCGGACTGAAGCTTTCTTT.

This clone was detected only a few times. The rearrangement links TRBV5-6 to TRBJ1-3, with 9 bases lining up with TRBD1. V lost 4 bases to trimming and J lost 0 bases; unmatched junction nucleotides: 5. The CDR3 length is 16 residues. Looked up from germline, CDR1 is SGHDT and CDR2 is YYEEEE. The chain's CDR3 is CASSGGTGFSGNTIYF. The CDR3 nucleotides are TGTGCCAGCAGCGGGGGGACAGGGTTCTCTGGAAACACCATATATTTT.

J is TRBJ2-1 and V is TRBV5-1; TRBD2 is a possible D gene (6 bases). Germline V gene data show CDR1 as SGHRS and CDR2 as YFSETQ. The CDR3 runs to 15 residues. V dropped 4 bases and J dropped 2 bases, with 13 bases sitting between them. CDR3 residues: CASSPDSGTYNEQFF. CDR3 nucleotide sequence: TGCGCCAGCAGCCCGGATAGCGGTACCTACAATGAGCAGTTCTTC.

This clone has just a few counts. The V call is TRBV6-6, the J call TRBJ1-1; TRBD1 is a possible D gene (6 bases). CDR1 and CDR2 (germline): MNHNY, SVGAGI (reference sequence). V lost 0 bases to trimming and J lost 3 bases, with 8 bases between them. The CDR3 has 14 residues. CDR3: CASSYSGGDTEAFF. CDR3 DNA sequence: TGTGCCAGCAGTTACTCAGGGGGGGACACTGAAGCTTTCTTT.

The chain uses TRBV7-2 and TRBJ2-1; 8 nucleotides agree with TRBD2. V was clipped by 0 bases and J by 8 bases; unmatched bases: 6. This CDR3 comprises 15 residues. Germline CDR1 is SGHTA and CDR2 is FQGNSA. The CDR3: CASSLAGLGRHEQFF. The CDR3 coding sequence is TGTGCCAGCAGCTTAGCGGGACTAGGTCGGCATGAGCAGTTCTTC.

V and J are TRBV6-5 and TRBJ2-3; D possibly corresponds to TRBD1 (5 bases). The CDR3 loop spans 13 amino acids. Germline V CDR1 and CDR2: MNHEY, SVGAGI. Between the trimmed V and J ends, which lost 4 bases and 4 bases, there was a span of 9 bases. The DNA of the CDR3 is TGTGCCAGCAGTTGGGGCGCCGCAGATACGCAGTATTTT. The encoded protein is CASSWGAADTQYF.

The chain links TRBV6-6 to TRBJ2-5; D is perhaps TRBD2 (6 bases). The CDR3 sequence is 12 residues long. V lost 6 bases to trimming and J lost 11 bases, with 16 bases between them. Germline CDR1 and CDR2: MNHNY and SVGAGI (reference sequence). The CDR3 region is CASRLYTGEQYF. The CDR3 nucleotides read TGTGCCAGCAGACTTTACACGGGGGAGCAGTACTTC.

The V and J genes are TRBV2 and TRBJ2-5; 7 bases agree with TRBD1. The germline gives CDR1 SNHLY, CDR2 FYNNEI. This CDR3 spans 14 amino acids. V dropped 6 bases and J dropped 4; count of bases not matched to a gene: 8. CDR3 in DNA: TGTGCCAGCAGGAGCGGACAGGTGGGAGAGACCCAGTACTTC. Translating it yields CASRSGQVGETQYF.

The CDR3 loop reads CASSPWTGEGGGELFF. DNA for the CDR3: TGCGCCAGCAGTCCCTGGACAGGGGAGGGAGGCGGGGAGCTGTTTTTT. The genes are TRBV4-1 and TRBJ2-2, with 9 positions matching TRBD1. Trimming cost V 6 bases and J 7 bases; bases outside gene matches: 12. The CDR3 has 16 residues. From germline, CDR1 is MGHRA and CDR2 YSYEKL.

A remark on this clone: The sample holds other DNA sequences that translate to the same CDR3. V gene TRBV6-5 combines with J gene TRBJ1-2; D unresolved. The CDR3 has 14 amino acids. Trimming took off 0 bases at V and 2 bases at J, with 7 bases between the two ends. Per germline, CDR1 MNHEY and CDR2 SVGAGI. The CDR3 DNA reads TGTGCCAGCAGTTACTCACCCAGGAACTATGGCTACACCTTC. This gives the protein CASSYSPRNYGYTF.

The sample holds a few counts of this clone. The CDR3 here is CASNNRGSYSNQPQHF. DNA of the CDR3: TGTGCCAGTAATAACAGGGGATCATATAGCAATCAGCCCCAGCATTTT. This chain connects TRBV19 to TRBJ1-5; 7 positions agree with TRBD1. V dropped 7 bases and J dropped 0; count of bases not matched to a gene: 9. Germline-derived CDR1 and CDR2 are LNHDA and SQIVND (reference sequence). The CDR3 is 16 residues long. The entire variable domain, with the rest obtained from reference TRBV19 and TRBJ1-5, is as follows: DGGITQSPKYLFRKEGQNVTLSCEQNLNHDAMYWYRQDPGQGLRLIYYSQIVNDFQKGDIAEGYSVSREKKESFPLTVTSAQKNPTAFYLCASNNRGSYSNQPQHFGDGTRLSIL.

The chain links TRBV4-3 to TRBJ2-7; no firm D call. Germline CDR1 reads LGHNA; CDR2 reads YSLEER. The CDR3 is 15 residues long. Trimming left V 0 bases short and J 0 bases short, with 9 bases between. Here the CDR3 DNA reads TGCGCCAGCAGCCAAGATAGACCTAGCTCCTACGAGCAGTACTTC. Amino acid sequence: CASSQDRPSSYEQYF.

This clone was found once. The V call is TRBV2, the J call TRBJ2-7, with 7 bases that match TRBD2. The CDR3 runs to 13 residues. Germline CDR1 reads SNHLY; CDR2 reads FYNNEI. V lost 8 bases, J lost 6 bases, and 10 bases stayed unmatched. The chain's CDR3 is CASDTTSASEQYF. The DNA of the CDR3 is TGTGCCAGCGACACTACTAGCGCATCCGAGCAGTACTTC.